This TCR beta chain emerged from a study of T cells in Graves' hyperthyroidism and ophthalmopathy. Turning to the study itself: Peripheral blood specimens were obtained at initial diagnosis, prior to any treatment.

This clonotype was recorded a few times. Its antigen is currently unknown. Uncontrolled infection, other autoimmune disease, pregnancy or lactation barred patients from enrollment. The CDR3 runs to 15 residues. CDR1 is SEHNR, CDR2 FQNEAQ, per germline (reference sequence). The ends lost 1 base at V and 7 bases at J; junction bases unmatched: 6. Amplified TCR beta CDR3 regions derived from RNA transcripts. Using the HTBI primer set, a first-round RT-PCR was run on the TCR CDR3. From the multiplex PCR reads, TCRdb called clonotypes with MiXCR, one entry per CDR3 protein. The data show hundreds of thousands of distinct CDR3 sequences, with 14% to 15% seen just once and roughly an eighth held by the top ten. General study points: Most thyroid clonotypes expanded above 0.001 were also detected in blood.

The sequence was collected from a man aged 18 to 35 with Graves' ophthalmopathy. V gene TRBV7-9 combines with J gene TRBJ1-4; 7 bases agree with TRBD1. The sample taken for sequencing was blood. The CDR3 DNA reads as TGTGCCAGCAGCTTAGTAGTCAGGGGGGCTGAAAAACTGTTTTTT. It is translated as CASSLVVRGAEKLFF.